This TCR beta chain emerged from a study of blood T cell repertoires in COVID-19. Looking at the study overall: Whether acute or convalescent, the COVID-19 samples came from the United States, Italy and Spain. Sample material is recorded as cDNA or gDNA derived from T cells, B-cell-depleted T cells, or PBMCs.

In the study's own analysis: Amplification of reference gene primers was used by the study to estimate nucleated cell counts. The repertoire was sequenced with immunoSEQ multiplex PCR; TCRdb's copy has only in-frame clones and lacks some. V and J calls and clone size are as listed in that table; D and trimming were resolved from the DNA. The sample lists just over 300,000 clones, 85% to 90% seen once, with 1.5% to 2% in the top ten. Seattle enrolled patients during active infection and tracked them longitudinally. This CDR3 spans 18 amino acids. J gave up 5 bases and V 4 bases, and 20 bases lay outside the gene matches. CDR1 is SGHRS and CDR2 is YFSETQ in the germline V gene.

The sample taken for sequencing was peripheral blood. The V gene is TRBV5-1, the J gene TRBJ1-1; 7 bases line up with TRBD1. This TCR was recovered from a woman aged 25 to 39 with COVID-19, enrolled during active disease. The CDR3 reads CASSPRWDSKRSLTEAFF. The CDR3 bases are TGCGCCAGCAGCCCCCGCTGGGACAGCAAACGAAGCCTGACTGAAGCTTTCTTT.